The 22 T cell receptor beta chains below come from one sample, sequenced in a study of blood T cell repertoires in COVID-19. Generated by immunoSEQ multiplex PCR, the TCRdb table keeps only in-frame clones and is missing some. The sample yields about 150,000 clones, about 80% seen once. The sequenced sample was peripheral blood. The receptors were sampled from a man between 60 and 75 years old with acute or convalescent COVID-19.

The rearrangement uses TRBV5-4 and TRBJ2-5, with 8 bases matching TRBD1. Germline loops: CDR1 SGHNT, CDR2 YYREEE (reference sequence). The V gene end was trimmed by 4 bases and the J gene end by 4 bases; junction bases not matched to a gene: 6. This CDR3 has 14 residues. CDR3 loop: CASSPDRAGETQYF. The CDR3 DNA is TGTGCCAGCAGCCCGGACAGGGCGGGAGAGACCCAGTACTTC.

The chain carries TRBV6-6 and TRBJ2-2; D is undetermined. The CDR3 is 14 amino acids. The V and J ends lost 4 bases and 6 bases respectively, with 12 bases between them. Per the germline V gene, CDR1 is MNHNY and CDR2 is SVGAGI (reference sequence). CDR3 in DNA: TGTGCCAGCAGTTTCGACACGGTTGCCGGGGAGCTGTTTTTT. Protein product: CASSFDTVAGELFF.

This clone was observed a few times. CDR3 residues: CASSPSTGGRGNTIYF. The CDR3 DNA is TGTGCCAGCTCACCGTCGACAGGGGGCCGGGGAAACACCATATATTTT. V gene TRBV18 combines with J gene TRBJ1-3, with TRBD1 matching 10 bases. There are 16 residues in the CDR3. Germline V lookup: CDR1 KGHSH, CDR2 LQKENI. The junction had 6 bases not matched to a gene; V was cut back by 3 bases and J by 4 bases. The full variable domain, completed using reference TRBV18 and TRBJ1-3, is NAGVMQNPRHLVRRRGQEARLRCSPMKGHSHVYWYRQLPEEGLKFMVYLQKENIIDESGMPKERFSAEFPKEGPSILRIQQVVRGDSAAYFCASSPSTGGRGNTIYFGEGSWLTVV.

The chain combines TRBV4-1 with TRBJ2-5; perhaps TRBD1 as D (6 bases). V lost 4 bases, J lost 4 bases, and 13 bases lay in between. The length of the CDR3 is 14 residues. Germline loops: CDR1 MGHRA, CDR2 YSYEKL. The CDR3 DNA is TGCGCCAGCAGCCTCGCCAGGGGAAGAGAGACCCAGTACTTC. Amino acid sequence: CASSLARGRETQYF.

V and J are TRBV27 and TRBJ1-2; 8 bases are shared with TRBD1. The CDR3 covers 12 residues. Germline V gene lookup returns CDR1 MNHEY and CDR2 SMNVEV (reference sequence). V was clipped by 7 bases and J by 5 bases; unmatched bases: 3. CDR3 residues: CASKDRDYGYTF. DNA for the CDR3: TGTGCCAGCAAGGACAGGGATTATGGCTACACCTTC.

This chain's CDR3 is CATSRTDYGYTF. The DNA for the CDR3 is TGTGCCACCAGCCGGACAGACTATGGCTACACCTTC. The chain employs TRBV24-1 and TRBJ1-2; possible D gene TRBD1, 6 bases. The CDR3 sequence is 12 residues long. With 7 bases removed from V and 3 bases from J, the gap between germline ends came to 8 bases. The germline V gene encodes CDR1 KGHDR and CDR2 SFDVKD.

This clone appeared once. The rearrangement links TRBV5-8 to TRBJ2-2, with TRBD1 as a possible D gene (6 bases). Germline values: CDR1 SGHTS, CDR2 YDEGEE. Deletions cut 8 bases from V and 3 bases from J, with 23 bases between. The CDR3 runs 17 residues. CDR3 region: CARQSGSRGWDTGELFF. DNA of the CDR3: TGTGCCAGGCAGTCCGGGTCCAGGGGCTGGGACACCGGGGAGCTGTTTTTT. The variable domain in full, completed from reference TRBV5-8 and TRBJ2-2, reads EAGVTQSPTHLIKTRGQQATLRCSPISGHTSVYWYQQALGLGLQFLLWYDEGEERNRGNFPPRFSGRQFPNYSSELNVNALELEDSALYLCARQSGSRGWDTGELFFGEGSRLTVL.

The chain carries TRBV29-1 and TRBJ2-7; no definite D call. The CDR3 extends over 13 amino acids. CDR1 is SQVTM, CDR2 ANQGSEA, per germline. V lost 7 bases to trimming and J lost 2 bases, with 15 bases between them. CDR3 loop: CSAADSAPYEQYF. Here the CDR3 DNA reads TGCAGCGCCGCCGACTCGGCCCCCTACGAGCAGTACTTC.

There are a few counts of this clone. CDR3 in DNA: TGTGCCAGCTCAATCGAGCGGGAGCAGTACTTC. This translates into CASSIEREQYF. The V and J genes are TRBV18 and TRBJ2-7, with D possibly TRBD2 on 5 matching bases. This CDR3 contains 11 residues. With 5 bases removed from V and 7 bases from J, the gap between germline ends came to 9 bases. The germline V gene has CDR1 KGHSH and CDR2 LQKENI.

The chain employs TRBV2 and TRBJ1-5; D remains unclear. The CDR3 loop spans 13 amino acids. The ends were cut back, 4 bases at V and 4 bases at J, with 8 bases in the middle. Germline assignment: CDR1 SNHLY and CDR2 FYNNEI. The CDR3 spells CASSAPPNQPQHF. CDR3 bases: TGTGCCAGCAGTGCCCCCCCAAATCAGCCCCAGCATTTT.

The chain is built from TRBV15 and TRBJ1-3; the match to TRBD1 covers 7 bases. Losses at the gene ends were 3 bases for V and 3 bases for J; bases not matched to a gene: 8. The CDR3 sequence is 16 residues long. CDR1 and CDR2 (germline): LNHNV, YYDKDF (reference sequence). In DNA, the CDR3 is TGTGCCACCAGCAGGAGACAGGGCGGCATTGGAAACACCATATATTTT. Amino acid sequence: CATSRRQGGIGNTIYF.

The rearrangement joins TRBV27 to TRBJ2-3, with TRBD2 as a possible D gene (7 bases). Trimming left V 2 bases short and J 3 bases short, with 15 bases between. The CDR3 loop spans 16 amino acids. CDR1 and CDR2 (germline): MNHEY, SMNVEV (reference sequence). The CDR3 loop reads CASSLVGGLSTDTQYF. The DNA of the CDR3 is TGTGCCAGCAGTTTAGTGGGGGGGCTGAGTACAGATACGCAGTATTTT.

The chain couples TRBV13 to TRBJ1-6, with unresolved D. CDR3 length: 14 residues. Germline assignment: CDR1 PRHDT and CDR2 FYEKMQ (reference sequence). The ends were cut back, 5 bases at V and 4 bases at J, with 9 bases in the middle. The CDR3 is CASSPPGYNSPLHF. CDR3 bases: TGTGCCAGCAGCCCGCCGGGATATAATTCACCCCTCCACTTT.

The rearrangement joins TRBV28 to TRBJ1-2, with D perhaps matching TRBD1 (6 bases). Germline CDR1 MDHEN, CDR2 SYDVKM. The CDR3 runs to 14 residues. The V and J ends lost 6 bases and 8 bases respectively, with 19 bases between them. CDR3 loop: CASSPTGYPRGYTF. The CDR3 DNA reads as TGTGCCAGCAGCCCTACAGGGTATCCAAGGGGCTACACCTTC.

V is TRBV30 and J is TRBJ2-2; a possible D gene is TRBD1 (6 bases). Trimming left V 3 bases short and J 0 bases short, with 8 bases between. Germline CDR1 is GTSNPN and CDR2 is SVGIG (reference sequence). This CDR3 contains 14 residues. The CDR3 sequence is CAWSGTPNTGELFF. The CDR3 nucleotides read TGTGCCTGGAGCGGGACACCGAACACCGGGGAGCTGTTTTTT.

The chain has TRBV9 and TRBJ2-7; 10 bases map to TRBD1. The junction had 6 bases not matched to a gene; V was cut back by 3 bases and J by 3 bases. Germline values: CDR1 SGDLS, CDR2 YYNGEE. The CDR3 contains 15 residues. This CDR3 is CASSGGQGGIYEQYF. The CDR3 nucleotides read TGTGCCAGCAGCGGCGGACAGGGGGGAATCTACGAGCAGTACTTC.

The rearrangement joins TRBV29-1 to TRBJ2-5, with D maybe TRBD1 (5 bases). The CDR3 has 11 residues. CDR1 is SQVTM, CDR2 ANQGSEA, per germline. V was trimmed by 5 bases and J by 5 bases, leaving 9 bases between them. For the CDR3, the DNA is TGCAGCGTTCGTGCAGGGGAGACCCAGTACTTC. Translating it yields CSVRAGETQYF. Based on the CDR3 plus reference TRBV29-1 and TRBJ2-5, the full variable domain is SAVISQKPSRDICQRGTSLTIQCQVDSQVTMMFWYRQQPGQSLTLIATANQGSEATYESGFVIDKFPISRPNLTFSTLTVSNMSPEDSSIYLCSVRAGETQYFGPGTRLLVL.

CDR3 DNA sequence: TGTGCCAGCACCTCCAACTATGGCTACACCTTC. The encoded protein is CASTSNYGYTF. V usage is TRBV28 and J usage is TRBJ1-2; D remains ambiguous. The CDR3 contains 11 residues. CDR1 and CDR2 from the germline V gene are MDHEN and SYDVKM. V was trimmed by 7 bases and J by 2 bases, leaving 5 bases between them.

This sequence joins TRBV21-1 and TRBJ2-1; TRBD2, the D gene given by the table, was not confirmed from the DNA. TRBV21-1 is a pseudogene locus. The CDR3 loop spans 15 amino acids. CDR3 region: CASSKEGPPIDEQFF. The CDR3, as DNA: TGTGCCAGCAGCAAGGAGGGGCCCCCCATCGATGAGCAGTTCTTC.

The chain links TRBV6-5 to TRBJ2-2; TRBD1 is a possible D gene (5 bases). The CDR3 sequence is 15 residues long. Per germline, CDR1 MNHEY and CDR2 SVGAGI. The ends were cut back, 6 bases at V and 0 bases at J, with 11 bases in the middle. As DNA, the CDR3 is TGTGCCAGCAGAAAAATAGGGGCGAACACCGGGGAGCTGTTTTTT. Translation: CASRKIGANTGELFF.

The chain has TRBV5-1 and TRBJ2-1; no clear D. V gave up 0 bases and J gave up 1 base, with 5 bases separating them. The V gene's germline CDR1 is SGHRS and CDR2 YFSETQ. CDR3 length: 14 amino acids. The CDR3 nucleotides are TGCGCCAGCAGCTTGGGTCAGTCCTACAATGAGCAGTTCTTC. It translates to CASSLGQSYNEQFF.

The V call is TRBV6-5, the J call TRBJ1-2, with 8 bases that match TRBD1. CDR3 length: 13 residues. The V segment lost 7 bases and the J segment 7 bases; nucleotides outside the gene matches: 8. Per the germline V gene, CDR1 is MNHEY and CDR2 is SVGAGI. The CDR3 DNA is TGTGCCAGCACGGGGCAGGGGGCTCGTGGCTACACCTTC. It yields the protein CASTGQGARGYTF.